The present entry profiles one TCR beta chain with its context. Its specificity is unknown. The table came from immunoSEQ multiplex PCR; TCRdb's copy has only in-frame clones and leaves some out. The table includes roughly 63,000 clones, approximately 94% detected once. The unexposed donors gave CD4+ T cells in about 2010-2019, prior to COVID-19. Naive and memory CD4+ T cells were separated from cryopreserved PBMCs. The data originate from a study of CD4 T cells in relation to SARS-CoV-2 and coronaviruses. Study-wide context: Shared crossreactive spike epitopes were mapped to their HLA restriction. Study findings and constraints: Monoreactive clones expanded significantly more to SARS-CoV-2 than crossreactive clones did.

The CDR3 sequence is 13 residues long. Germline lookup yields CDR1 MDHEN and CDR2 SYDVKM. V was pared by 5 bases and J by 5 bases, with 5 bases of the junction left unmatched. The V and J genes are TRBV28 and TRBJ1-2; the match to TRBD1 covers 7 bases. This TCR was sampled from a human donor in good health. What was sequenced was naive CD4+ T cells from PBMCs. The subset: naive CD4+ T cells isolated by negative enrichment. In nucleotides, the CDR3 is TGTGCCAGCAGTCAGGGGGGGGATTATGGCTACACCTTC. Its protein product is CASSQGGDYGYTF.